This TCR beta chain was documented in a study of identical twins. A template switching step contributed a universal primer site, while unique molecular identifiers were present in the cDNA. TCRdb re-called the 5' RACE reads with MiXCR, one entry per CDR3 protein. This table has 500,000 to 650,000 distinct CDR3 sequences, approximately 20% appearing once. This clonotype has a count of ten or more. V lost 3 bases, J lost 7 bases, and 9 bases stayed unmatched. Germline V gene lookup returns CDR1 SGHRS and CDR2 YFSETQ. The CDR3 consists of 15 residues. These same data were also listed under a study on yellow fever vaccine responses in identical twins. That study adds: In identical twins, vaccine T cell responses appeared partly shared and partly individual.

Sequencing input: CD4+ T cells sorted from blood. This chain uses TRBV5-1 with TRBJ2-3, with 9 positions matching TRBD2. The sequence came from a woman in her late teens or twenties in good health. The CDR3 region is CASSSTSGLMNTQYF. The CDR3 nucleotides read TGCGCCAGCAGCTCGACTAGCGGACTTATGAATACGCAGTATTTT.